This entry describes one TCR beta chain. This specimen comes from a study of blood T cell repertoires in COVID-19. The germline CDR1 and CDR2 sequences are KGHSH and LQKENI. This CDR3 has 15 amino acids. Trimming at V came to 1 base and at J to 3 bases, leaving 2 bases not matched to a gene. As handled by the study authors: Counts of nucleated cells, estimated from reference gene primer amplification, were obtained. Generated by immunoSEQ multiplex PCR, the TCRdb table keeps only in-frame clones and is missing some. V and J calls and clone size follow that table, whereas D and trimming were derived from the DNA. The sample has 350,000 to 400,000 clones; just over 90% are singletons.

The source of this sequence is a woman in her thirties or forties who had been exposed to COVID-19. Sequencing was performed on PBMCs or T cells enriched from blood (not recorded which). The rearrangement uses TRBV18 and TRBJ2-2; 7 bases map to TRBD1. Here the CDR3 reads CASSPQGADTGELFF. The CDR3 nucleotides are TGTGCCAGCTCACCACAGGGGGCGGACACCGGGGAGCTGTTTTTT.